The text below deals with one TCR beta chain. This entry belongs to a study of cytomegalovirus exposure and HLA in healthy donors. In the PCR, 60 Vbeta and 13 Jbeta primers were used. Here immunoSEQ multiplex PCR was the method, and the copy in TCRdb shows in-frame clones only, minus some. The sample lists more than 95,000 clones, more than 65% occurring once. The clonotype comes from a man between 35 and 55 years old in good health and CMV-seropositive. Sequenced input: PBMCs.

The CDR3 nucleotides are TGTGCCAGCAGTAGGGGGACTAGCGGATTTTACGAGCAGTACTTC. Translated, it gives CASSRGTSGFYEQYF. The rearrangement uses TRBV28 and TRBJ2-7; the match to TRBD2 covers 11 bases. The junction had 7 bases not matched to a gene; V was cut back by 5 bases and J by 4 bases. The CDR3 loop spans 15 amino acids. Germline V gene data show CDR1 as MDHEN and CDR2 as SYDVKM.